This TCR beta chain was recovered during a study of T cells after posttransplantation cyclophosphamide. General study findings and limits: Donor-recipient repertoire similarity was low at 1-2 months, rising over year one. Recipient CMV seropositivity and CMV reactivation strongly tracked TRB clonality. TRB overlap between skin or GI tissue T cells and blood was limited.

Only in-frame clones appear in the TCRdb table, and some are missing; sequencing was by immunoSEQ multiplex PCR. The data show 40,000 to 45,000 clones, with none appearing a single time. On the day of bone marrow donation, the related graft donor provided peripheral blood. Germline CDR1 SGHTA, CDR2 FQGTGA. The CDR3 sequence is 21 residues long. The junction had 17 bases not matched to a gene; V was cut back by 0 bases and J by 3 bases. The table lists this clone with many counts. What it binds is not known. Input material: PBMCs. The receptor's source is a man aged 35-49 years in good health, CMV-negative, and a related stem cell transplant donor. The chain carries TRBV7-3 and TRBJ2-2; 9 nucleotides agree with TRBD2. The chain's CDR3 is CASSLTGVSRAGGPDTGELFF. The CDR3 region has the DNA TGTGCCAGCAGCTTAACGGGGGTCAGTCGGGCGGGAGGGCCCGACACCGGGGAGCTGTTTTTT.